The TCR beta chain under discussion was sequenced for a study of shared T cell receptors in the human thymus. Sequencing was performed with immunoSEQ multiplex PCR; in TCRdb, only in-frame clones are kept and a portion is missing. The sample carries approximately 660,000 clones, over 75% recorded once. These data also formed part of another study, on human thymus T cells. From that study: Donation came from healthy Finnish infants having corrective surgery for congenital heart defects. Resections from corrective heart surgery provided thymus tissue.

Sequenced material: thymocytes. This clonotype was obtained from a boy under two years old with a congenital heart defect.

CDR3 nucleotides: TGTGCCAGCAGCTCCCTCGGGGAGACCCAGTACTTC. Translated: CASSSLGETQYF. This chain joins TRBV11-3 and TRBJ2-5; D is unresolved. CDR3 size: 12 residues. Germline lookup yields CDR1 SGHNT and CDR2 YENEEA. V lost 4 bases, J lost 5 bases, and 8 bases lay in between.